The source of this TCR beta chain is a study of blood T cell repertoires in COVID-19. The V end was cut by 7 bases, the J end by 6 bases, with 9 bases between. The V gene's germline CDR1 is SNHLY and CDR2 FYNNEI. This CDR3 is 12 amino acids long. TCRdb keeps only in-frame clones here, not all; method: immunoSEQ multiplex PCR. Of under 300,000 clones listed, roughly 86% are singletons. Two negative PCRs, clearance, or symptom resolution were required of recovered Cohort 3 donors. The TCR was taken from a woman in her twenties or thirties who had recovered from COVID-19. The rearrangement uses TRBV2 and TRBJ2-2, with D possibly matching TRBD2 (5 bases). Sequenced sample: PBMCs or T cells enriched from blood (not recorded which). CDR3 sequence (DNA): TGTGCCAGCAACCTGCGGGCCGGGGAGCTGTTTTTT. It codes for CASNLRAGELFF.